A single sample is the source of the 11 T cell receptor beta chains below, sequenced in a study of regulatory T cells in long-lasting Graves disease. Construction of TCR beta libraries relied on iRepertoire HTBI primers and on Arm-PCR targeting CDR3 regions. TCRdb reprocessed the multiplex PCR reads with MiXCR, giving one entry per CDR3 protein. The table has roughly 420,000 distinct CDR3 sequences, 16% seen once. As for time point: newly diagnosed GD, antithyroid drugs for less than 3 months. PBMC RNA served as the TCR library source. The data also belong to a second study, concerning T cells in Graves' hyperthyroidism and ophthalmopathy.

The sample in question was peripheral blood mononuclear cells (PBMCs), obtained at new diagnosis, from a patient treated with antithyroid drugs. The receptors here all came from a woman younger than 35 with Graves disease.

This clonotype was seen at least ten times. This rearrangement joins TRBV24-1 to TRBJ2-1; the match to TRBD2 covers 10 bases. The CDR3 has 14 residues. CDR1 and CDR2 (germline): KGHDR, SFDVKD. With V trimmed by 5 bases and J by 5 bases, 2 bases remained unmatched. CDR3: CATSGLAGDNEQFF. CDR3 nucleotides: TGTGCCACCAGTGGCCTAGCGGGAGACAATGAGCAGTTCTTC.

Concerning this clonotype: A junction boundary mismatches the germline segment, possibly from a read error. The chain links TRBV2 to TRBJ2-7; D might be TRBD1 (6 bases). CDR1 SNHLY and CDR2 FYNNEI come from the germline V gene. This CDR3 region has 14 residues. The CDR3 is CASRKDRKTYVQYF. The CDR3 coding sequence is TGTGCCAGCAGGAAAGACAGGAAGACCTACGTGCAGTACTTC.

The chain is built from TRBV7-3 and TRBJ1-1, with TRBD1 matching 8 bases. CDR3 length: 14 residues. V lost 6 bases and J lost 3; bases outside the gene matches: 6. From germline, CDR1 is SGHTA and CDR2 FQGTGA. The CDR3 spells CASRMTGEDTEAFF. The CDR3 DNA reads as TGTGCCAGCAGAATGACAGGGGAGGACACTGAAGCTTTCTTT.

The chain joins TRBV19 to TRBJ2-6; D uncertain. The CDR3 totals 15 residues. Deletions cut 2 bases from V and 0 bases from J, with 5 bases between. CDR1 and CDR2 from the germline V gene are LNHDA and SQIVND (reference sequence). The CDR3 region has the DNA TGTGCCAGTAGTATATTGGACTCTGGGGCCAACGTCCTGACTTTC. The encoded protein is CASSILDSGANVLTF. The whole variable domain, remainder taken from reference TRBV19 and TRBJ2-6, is DGGITQSPKYLFRKEGQNVTLSCEQNLNHDAMYWYRQDPGQGLRLIYYSQIVNDFQKGDIAEGYSVSREKKESFPLTVTSAQKNPTAFYLCASSILDSGANVLTFGAGSRLTVL.

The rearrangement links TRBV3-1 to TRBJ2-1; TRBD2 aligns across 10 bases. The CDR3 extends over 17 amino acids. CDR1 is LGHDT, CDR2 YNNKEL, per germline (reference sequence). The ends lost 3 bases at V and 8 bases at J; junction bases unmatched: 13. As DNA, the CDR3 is TGTGCCAGCAGCCATTTTTCAGCGGGAGGGAGGAGAGATGAGCAGTTCTTC. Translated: CASSHFSAGGRRDEQFF.

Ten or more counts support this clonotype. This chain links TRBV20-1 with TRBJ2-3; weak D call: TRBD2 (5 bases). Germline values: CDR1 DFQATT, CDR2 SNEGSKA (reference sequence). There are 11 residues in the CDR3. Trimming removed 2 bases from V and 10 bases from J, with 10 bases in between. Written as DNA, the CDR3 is TGCAGTGCTAGATACCTCGGGGCGCAGTATTTT. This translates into CSARYLGAQYF.

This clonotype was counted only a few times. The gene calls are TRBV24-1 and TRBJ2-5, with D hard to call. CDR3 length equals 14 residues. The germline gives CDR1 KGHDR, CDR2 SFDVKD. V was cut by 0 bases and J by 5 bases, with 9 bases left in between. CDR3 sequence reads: CATSDLTVGETQYF. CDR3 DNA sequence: TGTGCCACCAGTGATTTGACAGTTGGGGAGACCCAGTACTTC.

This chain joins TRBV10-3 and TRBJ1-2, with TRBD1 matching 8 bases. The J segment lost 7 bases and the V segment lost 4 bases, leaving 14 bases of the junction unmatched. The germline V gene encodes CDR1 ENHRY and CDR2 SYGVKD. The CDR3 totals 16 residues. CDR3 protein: CAISGNSGQGGTGYTF. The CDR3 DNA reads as TGTGCCATCAGTGGAAATAGTGGACAGGGAGGAACTGGCTACACCTTC.

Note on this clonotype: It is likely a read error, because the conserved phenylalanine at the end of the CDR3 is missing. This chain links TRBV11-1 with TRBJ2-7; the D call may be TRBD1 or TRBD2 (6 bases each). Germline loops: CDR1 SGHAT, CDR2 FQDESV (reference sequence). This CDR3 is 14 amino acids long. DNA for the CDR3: TGCGCCAGCAGCCTCGGGGGCCGGGCCTACGAGCAGTACTCC. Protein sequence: CASSLGGRAYEQYS.

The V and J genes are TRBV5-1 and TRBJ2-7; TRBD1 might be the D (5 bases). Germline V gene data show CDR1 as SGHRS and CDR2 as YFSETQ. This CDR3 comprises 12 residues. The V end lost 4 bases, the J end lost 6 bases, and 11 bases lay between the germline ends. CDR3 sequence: CASSAPGFEQYF. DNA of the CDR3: TGCGCCAGCAGCGCCCCAGGGTTCGAGCAGTACTTC.

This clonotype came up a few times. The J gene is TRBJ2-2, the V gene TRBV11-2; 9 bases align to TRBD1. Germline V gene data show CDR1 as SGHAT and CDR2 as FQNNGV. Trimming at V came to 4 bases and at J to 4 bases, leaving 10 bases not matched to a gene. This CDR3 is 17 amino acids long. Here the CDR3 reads CASSSHRDRDITGELFF. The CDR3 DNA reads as TGTGCCAGCAGCTCACACCGGGACAGGGATATCACCGGGGAGCTGTTTTTT.